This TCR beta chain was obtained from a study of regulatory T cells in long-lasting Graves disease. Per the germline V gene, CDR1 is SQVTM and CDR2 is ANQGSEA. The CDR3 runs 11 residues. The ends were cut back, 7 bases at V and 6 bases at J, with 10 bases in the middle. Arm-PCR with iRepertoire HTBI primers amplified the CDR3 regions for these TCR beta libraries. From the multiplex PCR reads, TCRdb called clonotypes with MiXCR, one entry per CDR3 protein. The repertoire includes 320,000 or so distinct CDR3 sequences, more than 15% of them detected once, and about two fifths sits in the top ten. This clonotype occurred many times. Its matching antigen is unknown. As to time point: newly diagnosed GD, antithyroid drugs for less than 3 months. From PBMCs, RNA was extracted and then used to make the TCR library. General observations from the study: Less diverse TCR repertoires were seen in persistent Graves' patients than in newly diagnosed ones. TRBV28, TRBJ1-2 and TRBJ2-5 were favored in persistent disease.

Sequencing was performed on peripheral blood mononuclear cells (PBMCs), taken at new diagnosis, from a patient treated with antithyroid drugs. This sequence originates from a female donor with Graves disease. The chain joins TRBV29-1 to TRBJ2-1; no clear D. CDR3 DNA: TGCAGCGGCGTTGTCGGCAATGAGCAGTTCTTC. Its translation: CSGVVGNEQFF.